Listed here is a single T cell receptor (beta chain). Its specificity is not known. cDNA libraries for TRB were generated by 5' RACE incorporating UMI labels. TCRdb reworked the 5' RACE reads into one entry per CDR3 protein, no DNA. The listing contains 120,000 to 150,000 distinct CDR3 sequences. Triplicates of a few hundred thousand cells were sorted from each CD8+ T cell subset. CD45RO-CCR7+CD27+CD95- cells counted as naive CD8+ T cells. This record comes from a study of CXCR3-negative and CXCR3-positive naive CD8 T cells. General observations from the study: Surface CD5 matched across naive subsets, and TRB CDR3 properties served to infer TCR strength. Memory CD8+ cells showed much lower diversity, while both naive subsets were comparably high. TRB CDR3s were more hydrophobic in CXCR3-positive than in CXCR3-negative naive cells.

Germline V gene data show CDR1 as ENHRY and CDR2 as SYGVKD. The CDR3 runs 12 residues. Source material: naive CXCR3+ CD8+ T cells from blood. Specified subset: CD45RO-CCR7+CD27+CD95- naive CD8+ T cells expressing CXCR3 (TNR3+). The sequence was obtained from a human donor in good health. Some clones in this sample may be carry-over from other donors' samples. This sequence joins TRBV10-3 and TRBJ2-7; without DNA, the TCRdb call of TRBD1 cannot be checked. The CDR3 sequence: CAMGVDSYEQYF.